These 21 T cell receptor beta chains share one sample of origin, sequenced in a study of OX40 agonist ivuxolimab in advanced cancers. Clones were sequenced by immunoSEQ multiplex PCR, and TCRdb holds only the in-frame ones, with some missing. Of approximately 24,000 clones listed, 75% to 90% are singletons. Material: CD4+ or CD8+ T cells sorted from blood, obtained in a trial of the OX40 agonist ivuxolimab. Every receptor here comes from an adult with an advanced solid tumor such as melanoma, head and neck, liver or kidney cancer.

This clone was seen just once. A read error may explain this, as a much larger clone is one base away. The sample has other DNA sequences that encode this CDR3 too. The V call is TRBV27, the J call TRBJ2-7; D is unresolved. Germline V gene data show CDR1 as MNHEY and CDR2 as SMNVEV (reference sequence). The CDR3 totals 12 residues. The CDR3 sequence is CASSGTSYEQYF. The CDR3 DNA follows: TGTGCCAGCAGCGGCACCTCCTACGAGCAATACTTC.

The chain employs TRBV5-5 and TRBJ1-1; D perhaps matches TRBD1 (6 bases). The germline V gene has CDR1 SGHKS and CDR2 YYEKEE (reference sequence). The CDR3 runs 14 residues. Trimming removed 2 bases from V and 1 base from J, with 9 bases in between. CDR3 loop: CASSFTRGNTEAFF. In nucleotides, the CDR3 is TGTGCCAGCAGCTTCACCAGGGGGAACACTGAAGCTTTCTTT.

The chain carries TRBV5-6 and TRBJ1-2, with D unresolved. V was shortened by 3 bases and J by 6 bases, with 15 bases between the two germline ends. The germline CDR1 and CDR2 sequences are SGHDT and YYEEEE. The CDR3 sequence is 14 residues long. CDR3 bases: TGTGCCAGCAGCTCGCTCCAGGCCGGTGATGGCTACACCTTC. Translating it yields CASSSLQAGDGYTF.

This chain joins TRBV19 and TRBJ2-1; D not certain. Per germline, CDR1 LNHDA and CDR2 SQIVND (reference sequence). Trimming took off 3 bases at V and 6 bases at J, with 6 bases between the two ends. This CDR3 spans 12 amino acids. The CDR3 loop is CASSMLRNEQFF. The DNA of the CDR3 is TGTGCCAGTAGTATGTTGCGCAATGAGCAGTTCTTC.

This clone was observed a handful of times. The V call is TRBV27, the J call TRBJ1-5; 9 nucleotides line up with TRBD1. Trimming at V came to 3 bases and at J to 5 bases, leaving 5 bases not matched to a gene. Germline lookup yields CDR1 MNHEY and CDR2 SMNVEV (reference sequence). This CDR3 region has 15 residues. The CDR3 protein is CASSFSGQGHQPQHF. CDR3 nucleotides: TGTGCCAGCAGTTTCTCGGGACAGGGCCATCAGCCCCAGCATTTT.

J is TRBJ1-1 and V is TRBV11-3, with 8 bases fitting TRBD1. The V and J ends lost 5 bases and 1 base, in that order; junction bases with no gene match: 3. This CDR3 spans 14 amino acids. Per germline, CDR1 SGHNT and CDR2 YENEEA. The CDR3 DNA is TGTGCCAGCAGCCCCGGACAGGGGAACACTGAAGCTTTCTTT. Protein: CASSPGQGNTEAFF.

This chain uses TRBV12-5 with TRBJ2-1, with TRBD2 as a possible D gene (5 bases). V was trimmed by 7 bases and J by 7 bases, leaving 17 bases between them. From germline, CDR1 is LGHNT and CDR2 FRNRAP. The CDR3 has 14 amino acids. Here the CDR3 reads CASDPGLSGNEQFF. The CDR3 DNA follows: TGTGCTAGTGACCCAGGACTCTCCGGGAATGAGCAGTTCTTC.

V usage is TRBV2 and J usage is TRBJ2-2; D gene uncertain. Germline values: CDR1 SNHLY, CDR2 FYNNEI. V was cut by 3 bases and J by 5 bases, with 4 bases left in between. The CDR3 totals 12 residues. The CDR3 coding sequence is TGTGCCAGCAGTGACGATACCGGGGAGCTGTTTTTT. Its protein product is CASSDDTGELFF.

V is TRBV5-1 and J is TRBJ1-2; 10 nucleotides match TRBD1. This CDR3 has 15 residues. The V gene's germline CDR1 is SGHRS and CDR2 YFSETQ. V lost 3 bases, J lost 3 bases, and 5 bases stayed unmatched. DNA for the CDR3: TGCGCCAGCAGCTGGGGGACAGGGGTTTACTATGGCTACACCTTC. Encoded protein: CASSWGTGVYYGYTF. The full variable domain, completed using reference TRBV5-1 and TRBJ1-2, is KAGVTQTPRYLIKTRGQQVTLSCSPISGHRSVSWYQQTPGQGLQFLFEYFSETQRNKGNFPGRFSGRQFSNSRSEMNVSTLELGDSALYLCASSWGTGVYYGYTFGSGTRLTVV.

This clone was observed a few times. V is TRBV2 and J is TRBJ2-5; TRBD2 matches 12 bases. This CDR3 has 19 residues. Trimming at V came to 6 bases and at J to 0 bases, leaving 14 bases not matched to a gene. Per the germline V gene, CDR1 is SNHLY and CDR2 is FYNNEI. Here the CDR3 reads CASSRSGGLAGTDQETQYF. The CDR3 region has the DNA TGTGCCAGCAGCCGTTCAGGTGGACTAGCGGGGACGGACCAAGAGACCCAGTACTTC.

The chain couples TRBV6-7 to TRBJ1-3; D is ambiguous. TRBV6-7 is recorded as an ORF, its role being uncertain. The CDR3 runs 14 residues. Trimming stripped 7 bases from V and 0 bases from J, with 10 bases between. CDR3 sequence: CASKSRASGNTIYF. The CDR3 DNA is TGTGCCAGCAAATCCAGAGCCTCTGGAAACACCATATATTTT.

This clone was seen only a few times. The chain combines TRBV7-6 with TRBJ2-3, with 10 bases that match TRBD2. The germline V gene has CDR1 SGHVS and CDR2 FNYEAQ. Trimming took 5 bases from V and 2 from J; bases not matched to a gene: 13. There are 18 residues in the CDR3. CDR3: CASSPLVGLAGVTDTQYF. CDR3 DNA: TGTGCCAGCAGCCCTTTGGTGGGGCTAGCGGGAGTCACAGATACGCAGTATTTT. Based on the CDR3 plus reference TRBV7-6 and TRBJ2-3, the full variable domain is GAGVSQSPRYKVTKRGQDVALRCDPISGHVSLYWYRQALGQGPEFLTYFNYEAQQDKSGLPNDRFSAERPEGSISTLTIQRTEQRDSAMYRCASSPLVGLAGVTDTQYFGPGTRLTVL.

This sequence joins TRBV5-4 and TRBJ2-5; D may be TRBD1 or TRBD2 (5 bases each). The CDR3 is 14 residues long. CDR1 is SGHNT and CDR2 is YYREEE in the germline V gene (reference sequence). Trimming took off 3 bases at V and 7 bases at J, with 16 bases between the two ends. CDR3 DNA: TGTGCCAGCAGCTGGGACGCCGTAAGGCCGACCCAGTACTTC. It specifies CASSWDAVRPTQYF.

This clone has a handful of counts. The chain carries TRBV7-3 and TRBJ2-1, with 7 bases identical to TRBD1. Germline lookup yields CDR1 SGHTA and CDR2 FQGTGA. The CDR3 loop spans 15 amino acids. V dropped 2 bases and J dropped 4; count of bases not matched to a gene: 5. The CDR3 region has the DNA TGTGCCAGCAGCTTATCAAGGGACAGTTACAATGAGCAGTTCTTC. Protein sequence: CASSLSRDSYNEQFF.

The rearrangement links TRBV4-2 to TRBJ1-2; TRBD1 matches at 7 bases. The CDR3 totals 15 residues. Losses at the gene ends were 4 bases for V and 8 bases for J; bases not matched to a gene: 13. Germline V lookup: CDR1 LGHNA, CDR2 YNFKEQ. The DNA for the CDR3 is TGTGCCAGCAGCCGGTCCGGACAGGAGCAAGAAGGCTACACCTTC. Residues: CASSRSGQEQEGYTF.

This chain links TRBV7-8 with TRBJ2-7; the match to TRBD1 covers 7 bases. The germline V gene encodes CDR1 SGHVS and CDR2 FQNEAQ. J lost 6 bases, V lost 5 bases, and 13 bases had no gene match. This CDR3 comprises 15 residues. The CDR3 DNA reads TGTGCCAGCAGCCCAAGGACAGGTCTTTGGTCCGAGCAGTACTTC. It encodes CASSPRTGLWSEQYF.

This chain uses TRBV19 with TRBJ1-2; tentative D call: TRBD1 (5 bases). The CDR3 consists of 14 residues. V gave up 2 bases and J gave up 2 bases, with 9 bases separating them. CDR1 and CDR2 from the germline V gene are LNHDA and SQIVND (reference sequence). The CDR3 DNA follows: TGTGCCAGTAGTATATGGGGGGAAAACTATGGCTACACCTTC. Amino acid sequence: CASSIWGENYGYTF.

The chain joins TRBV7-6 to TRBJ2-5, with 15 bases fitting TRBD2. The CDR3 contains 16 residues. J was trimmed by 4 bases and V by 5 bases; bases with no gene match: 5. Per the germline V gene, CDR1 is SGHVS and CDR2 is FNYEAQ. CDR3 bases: TGTGCCAGCAGCGGACTAGCGGGAGGGGGAGGAGAGACCCAGTACTTC. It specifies CASSGLAGGGGETQYF. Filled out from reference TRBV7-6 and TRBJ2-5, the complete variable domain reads GAGVSQSPRYKVTKRGQDVALRCDPISGHVSLYWYRQALGQGPEFLTYFNYEAQQDKSGLPNDRFSAERPEGSISTLTIQRTEQRDSAMYRCASSGLAGGGGETQYFGPGTRLLVL.

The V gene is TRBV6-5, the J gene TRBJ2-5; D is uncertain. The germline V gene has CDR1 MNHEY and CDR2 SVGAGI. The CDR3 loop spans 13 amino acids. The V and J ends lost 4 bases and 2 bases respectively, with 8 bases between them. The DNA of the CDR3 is TGTGCCAGCAGTTGGACCTCTCAAGAGACCCAGTACTTC. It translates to CASSWTSQETQYF.

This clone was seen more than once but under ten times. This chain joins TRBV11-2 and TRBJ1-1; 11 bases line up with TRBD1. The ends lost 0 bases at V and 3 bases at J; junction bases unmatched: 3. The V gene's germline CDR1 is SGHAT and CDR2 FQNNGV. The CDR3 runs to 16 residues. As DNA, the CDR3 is TGTGCCAGCAGCTTAGACAGGGACAGGGGGGACACTGAAGCTTTCTTT. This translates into CASSLDRDRGDTEAFF.

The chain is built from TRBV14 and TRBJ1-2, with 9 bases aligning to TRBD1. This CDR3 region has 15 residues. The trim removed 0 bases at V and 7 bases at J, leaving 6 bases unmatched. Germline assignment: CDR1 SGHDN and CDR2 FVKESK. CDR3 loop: CASSQEGQGRGGYTF. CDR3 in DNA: TGTGCCAGCAGCCAAGAGGGACAGGGAAGAGGTGGCTACACCTTC.